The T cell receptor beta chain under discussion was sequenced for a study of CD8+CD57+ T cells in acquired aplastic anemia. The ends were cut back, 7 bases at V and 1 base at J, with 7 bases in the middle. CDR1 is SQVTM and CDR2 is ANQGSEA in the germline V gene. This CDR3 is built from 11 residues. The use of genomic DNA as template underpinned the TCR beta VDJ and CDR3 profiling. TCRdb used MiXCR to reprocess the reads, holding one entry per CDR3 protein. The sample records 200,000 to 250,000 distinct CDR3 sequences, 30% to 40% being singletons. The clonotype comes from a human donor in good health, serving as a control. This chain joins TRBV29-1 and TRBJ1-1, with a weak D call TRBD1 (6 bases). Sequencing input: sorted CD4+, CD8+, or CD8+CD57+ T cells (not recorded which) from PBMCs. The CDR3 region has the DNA TGCAGCGCGGGGGCGAACACTGAAGCTTTCTTT. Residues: CSAGANTEAFF. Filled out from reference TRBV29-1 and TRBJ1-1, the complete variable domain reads SAVISQKPSRDICQRGTSLTIQCQVDSQVTMMFWYRQQPGQSLTLIATANQGSEATYESGFVIDKFPISRPNLTFSTLTVSNMSPEDSSIYLCSAGANTEAFFGQGTRLTVV.